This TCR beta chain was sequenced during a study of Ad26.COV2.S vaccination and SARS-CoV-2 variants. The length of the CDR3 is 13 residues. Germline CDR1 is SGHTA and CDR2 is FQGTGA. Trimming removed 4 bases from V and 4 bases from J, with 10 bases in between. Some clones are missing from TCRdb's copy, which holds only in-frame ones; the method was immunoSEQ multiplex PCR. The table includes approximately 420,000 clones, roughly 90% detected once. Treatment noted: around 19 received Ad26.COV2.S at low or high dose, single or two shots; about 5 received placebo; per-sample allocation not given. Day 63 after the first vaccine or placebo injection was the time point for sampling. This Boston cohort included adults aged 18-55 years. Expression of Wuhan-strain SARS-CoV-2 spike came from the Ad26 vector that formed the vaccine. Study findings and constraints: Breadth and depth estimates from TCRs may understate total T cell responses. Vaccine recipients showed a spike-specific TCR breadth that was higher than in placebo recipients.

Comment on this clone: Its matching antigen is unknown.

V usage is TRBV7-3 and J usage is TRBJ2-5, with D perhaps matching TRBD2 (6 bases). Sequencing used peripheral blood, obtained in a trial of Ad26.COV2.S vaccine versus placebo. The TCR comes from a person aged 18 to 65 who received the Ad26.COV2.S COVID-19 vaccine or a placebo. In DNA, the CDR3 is TGTGCCAGCAGCTCCCGAGCGGGAGAGACCCAGTACTTC. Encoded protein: CASSSRAGETQYF. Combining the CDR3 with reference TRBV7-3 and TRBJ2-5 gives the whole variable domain GAGVSQTPSNKVTEKGKYVELRCDPISGHTALYWYRQSLGQGPEFLIYFQGTGAADDSGLPNDRFFAVRPEGSVSTLKIQRTERGDSAVYLCASSSRAGETQYFGPGTRLLVL.